This T cell receptor beta chain derives from a study of blood T cell repertoires in COVID-19. Looked up from germline, CDR1 is MDHEN and CDR2 is SYDVKM. This CDR3 spans 14 amino acids. With 5 bases clipped from V and 7 bases from J, the junction kept 5 bases outside the gene matches. Using immunoSEQ multiplex PCR, the repertoire was profiled, and TCRdb retains in-frame clones only, with some absent. The sample carries about 100,000 clones, roughly 92% recorded once. The sequenced material came from peripheral blood. The TCR comes from a man between 65 and 79 years old with acute or convalescent COVID-19. The rearrangement joins TRBV28 to TRBJ1-3; TRBD1 agrees at 10 bases. The CDR3 DNA reads TGTGCCAGCAGTCTGACAGGGGGCCGGAACACCATATATTTT. Its translation is CASSLTGGRNTIYF.